The 3 T cell receptor beta chains below come from one sample, sequenced in a study of blood T cell repertoires in COVID-19. TCRdb's copy holds only in-frame clones and misses some; the assay was immunoSEQ multiplex PCR. The sample has about 59,000 clones, roughly 80% seen once. The sequenced sample consisted of peripheral blood. These receptors were collected from a human donor in a cohort sampled during active COVID-19.

The CDR3 loop is CASRTSGSYEQYF. In nucleotides, the CDR3 is TGTGCCAGCAGGACTAGCGGTTCCTACGAGCAGTACTTC. This chain uses TRBV6-4 with TRBJ2-7; 9 positions agree with TRBD2. Trimming removed 6 bases from V and 1 base from J; junction bases left unmatched: 1. Germline V lookup: CDR1 MRHNA, CDR2 SNTAGT. This CDR3 has 13 residues.

This clone turned up a few times. The chain carries TRBV19 and TRBJ1-2, with D perhaps TRBD1 (5 bases). This CDR3 comprises 17 residues. The V gene's germline CDR1 is LNHDA and CDR2 SQIVND (reference sequence). V was trimmed by 4 bases and J by 3 bases, leaving 21 bases between them. CDR3 in DNA: TGTGCCAGTAGTACCTGGGACGTAAGGGAGGGATACTATGGCTACACCTTC. Its translation: CASSTWDVREGYYGYTF.

In its sample, this clone was seen once. The chain employs TRBV19 and TRBJ2-7; a weak D match, TRBD2 (6 bases). The CDR3 is 13 residues long. From germline, CDR1 is LNHDA and CDR2 SQIVND (reference sequence). Deletions cut 5 bases from V and 8 bases from J, with 16 bases between. Here the CDR3 reads CASSLRLESKQYF. As DNA, the CDR3 is TGTGCCAGTAGTCTTCGACTAGAATCCAAGCAGTACTTC.